The clone carrying this T cell receptor beta chain was counted between two and nine times. The target antigen is unknown. The data belong to a study of blood T cells in healthy people across ages. As for the study in general: Capturing about one barcoded beta molecule per two T cells was achieved by template switching.

Alongside a J-beta primer mix, a sample-barcoded 5' primer served in a second PCR lasting about 7 to 12 cycles. TCRdb processed the 5' RACE reads anew with MiXCR; each CDR3 protein has one entry. Among 730,000 or so distinct CDR3 sequences, 43% were seen once, and the ten largest hold 20% to 25%. Germline-derived CDR1 and CDR2 are MNHNS and SASEGT. V was cut by 7 bases and J by 1 base, with 17 bases left in between. The CDR3 contains 16 residues. Study-level findings and limits: Roughly linear declines in TCR beta diversity per million T cells occurred with age. Aged donors had fewer naive CD4+ cells and lower diversity than long-lived donors.

Each donor was a healthy Caucasian individual from Russia, aged about 6 to 100. This sequence joins TRBV6-1 and TRBJ2-1; D unresolved. The TCR originated in a woman between 55 and 75 years old in good health. Material for sequencing was blood. The CDR3 bases are TGTGCCAGCATAAAGGGTACCTACCAATCCTACAATGAGCAGTTCTTC. Protein: CASIKGTYQSYNEQFF.